The 11 T cell receptor beta chains below were found in one sample sequenced in a study of TIL therapy for anti-PD-1-resistant metastatic lung cancer. Time point defined: pre-treatment sample, taken before nivolumab and TIL therapy. Tumor tissue came from excised metastases, mostly pleural nodules or supraclavicular lymph nodes. The immunoSEQ assay was v3. Sequencing used immunoSEQ multiplex PCR; TCRdb keeps in-frame clones, though not all of them. Counted here are 9,500 to 15,000 clones, 50% to 75% occurring once; the ten biggest clones make up more than 6.5%. This specimen consisted of tumor tissue, obtained at baseline. These receptors were collected from a person aged 25 to 80 with non-small cell lung cancer.

V is TRBV5-1 and J is TRBJ2-7, with 9 nucleotides matching TRBD1. Trimming removed 4 bases from V and 9 bases from J; junction bases left unmatched: 8. The length of the CDR3 is 13 residues. CDR1 is SGHRS and CDR2 is YFSETQ in the germline V gene. CDR3 coding DNA: TGCGCCAGCAGCACGGAGGGACAGGGACCGCAGTACTTC. The encoded protein is CASSTEGQGPQYF.

CDR3 residues: CAWSVQGAKGNQPQHF. The CDR3 DNA sequence: TGTGCCTGGAGTGTACAGGGGGCGAAGGGCAATCAGCCCCAGCATTTT. The chain has TRBV30 and TRBJ1-5; 9 bases are shared with TRBD1. The V gene's germline CDR1 is GTSNPN and CDR2 SVGIG (reference sequence). This CDR3 has 16 residues. The trim removed 0 bases at V and 2 bases at J, leaving 5 bases unmatched.

For this clone: One junction end disagrees with the germline gene, perhaps due to a read error. This sequence joins TRBV7-8 and TRBJ2-3; 8 bases match TRBD2. Per the germline V gene, CDR1 is SGHVS and CDR2 is FQNEAQ. The CDR3 contains 13 residues. CDR3 protein: CASSLFTSGPGHF. CDR3 nucleotide sequence: TGTGCCAGCAGCTTATTCACTAGCGGACCAGGGCATTTT.

The chain is built from TRBV6-5 and TRBJ1-2; a weak D match, TRBD1 (6 bases). The CDR3 has 14 residues. Deletions cut 4 bases from V and 5 bases from J, with 14 bases between. In germline, CDR1 is MNHEY, CDR2 SVGAGI. CDR3 protein: CASSLRGTSYGYTF. The CDR3 region has the DNA TGTGCCAGCAGTTTAAGGGGGACCTCATATGGCTACACCTTC.

V gene TRBV5-1 combines with J gene TRBJ1-3; D not certain. The CDR3 spans 13 residues. Germline lookup yields CDR1 SGHRS and CDR2 YFSETQ. The V gene lost 4 bases and the J gene lost 4 bases, with 9 bases spanning the gap. The CDR3 DNA reads TGCGCCAGCAGCGAAACGGGGGGAAACACCATATATTTT. This encodes CASSETGGNTIYF.

By frequency in the sample, this clone is medium-sized. The chain uses TRBV29-1 and TRBJ2-3; D is unclear. The germline CDR1 and CDR2 sequences are SQVTM and ANQGSEA. The germline V and J ends were trimmed by 4 bases and 5 bases, with 1 base remaining between them. The CDR3 consists of 9 residues. CDR3 protein: CSVGDTQYF. CDR3 coding DNA: TGCAGCGTTGGAGATACGCAGTATTTT.

This clone appeared a few times. This chain links TRBV5-5 with TRBJ2-3; 10 bases map to TRBD2. The germline V gene has CDR1 SGHKS and CDR2 YYEKEE (reference sequence). The CDR3 is 16 amino acids. V lost 5 bases to trimming and J lost 1 base; unmatched junction nucleotides: 7. The CDR3: CASSPLAGAGTDTQYF. CDR3 sequence (DNA): TGTGCCAGCAGTCCGCTAGCGGGAGCGGGCACAGATACGCAGTATTTT.

The gene calls are TRBV5-1 and TRBJ2-3; TRBD2 agrees at 8 bases. The CDR3 contains 15 residues. After removal of 4 bases from V and 4 bases from J, the junction contained 8 bases not matched to a gene. In germline, CDR1 is SGHRS, CDR2 YFSETQ. Here the CDR3 DNA reads TGCGCCAGCAGCCCAACGGGGGGGCCTTCAGATACGCAGTATTTT. This sequence encodes CASSPTGGPSDTQYF.

CDR3 sequence: CAWRSIRTPGGPLHF. The CDR3 DNA reads as TGTGCCTGGAGGTCGATAAGAACTCCGGGAGGACCCCTCCACTTT. The genes are TRBV30 and TRBJ1-6, with unresolved D. V lost 3 bases and J 12 bases, leaving 21 bases between the germline ends. This CDR3 contains 15 residues. The germline CDR1 and CDR2 sequences are GTSNPN and SVGIG (reference sequence).

J is TRBJ1-2 and V is TRBV18; 7 bases match TRBD1. After removal of 5 bases from V and 8 bases from J, the junction contained 8 bases not matched to a gene. The CDR3 length is 13 residues. Germline CDR1 reads KGHSH; CDR2 reads LQKENI. CDR3 in amino acids: CASSSDRAGGYTF. Here the CDR3 DNA reads TGTGCCAGCTCAAGCGACAGGGCAGGGGGCTACACCTTC.

In this sample, this clone turned up a few times. The J gene is TRBJ1-2, the V gene TRBV2, with D possibly matching TRBD1 (5 bases). The CDR3 loop spans 14 amino acids. The germline V gene encodes CDR1 SNHLY and CDR2 FYNNEI. Deletions cut 5 bases from V and 3 bases from J, with 13 bases between. The DNA for the CDR3 is TGTGCCAGCAGTTTATCCATAGGGGACTATGGCTACACCTTC. The encoded protein is CASSLSIGDYGYTF.